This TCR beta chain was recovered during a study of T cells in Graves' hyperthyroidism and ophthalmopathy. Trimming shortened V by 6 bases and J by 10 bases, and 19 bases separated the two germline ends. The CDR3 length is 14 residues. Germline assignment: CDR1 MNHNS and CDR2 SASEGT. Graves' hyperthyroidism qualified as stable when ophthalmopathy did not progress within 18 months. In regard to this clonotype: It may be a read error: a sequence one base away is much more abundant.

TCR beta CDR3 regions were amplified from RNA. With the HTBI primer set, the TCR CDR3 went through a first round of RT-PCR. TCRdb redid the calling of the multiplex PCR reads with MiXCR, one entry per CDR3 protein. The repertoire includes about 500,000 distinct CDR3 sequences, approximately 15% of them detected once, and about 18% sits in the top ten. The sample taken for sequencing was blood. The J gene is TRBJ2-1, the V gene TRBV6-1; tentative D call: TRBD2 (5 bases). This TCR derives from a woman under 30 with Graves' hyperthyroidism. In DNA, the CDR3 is TGTGCCAGCAGCCGGGGTCCGCCGGGTGTCGAGCAGTTCTTC. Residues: CASSRGPPGVEQFF.